This T cell receptor (beta chain) was sequenced in a study of cytomegalovirus exposure and HLA in healthy donors. Study outcomes and limitations: Most TCR beta V segments were productive about 87% or about 30% of the time in an earlier analysis.

60 Vbeta and 13 Jbeta primers were used in PCR. Sequencing used immunoSEQ multiplex PCR; TCRdb keeps in-frame clones, though not all of them. The table shows 190,000 or so clones, with 80% occurring only once. In regard to this clone: Its antigen is undetermined.

Input material: PBMCs. This clonotype was sampled from a boy aged 5-17 years in good health and CMV-seronegative.

The DNA for the CDR3 is TGTGCCAGCAGCGTACCCTCTTTCGGGACAGGGGGTGGGGGCACTGAAGCTTTCTTT. Its protein is CASSVPSFGTGGGGTEAFF. The chain links TRBV7-2 to TRBJ1-1; 11 nucleotides align to TRBD1. CDR1 and CDR2 (germline): SGHTA, FQGNSA. The CDR3 covers 19 residues. The trim removed 5 bases at V and 4 bases at J, leaving 18 bases unmatched.